This T cell receptor beta chain is from a study of cytomegalovirus exposure and HLA in healthy donors. Notes on the study in general: Per published reports, the classifier diagnosed cytomegalovirus status with high specificity and sensitivity. Among TCR sequences, most were rare, though some public TCRs appeared in many donors. In a later analysis, around 18,000 TCR beta sequences were associated with HLA alleles at 0.05 false discovery rate.

Details on this clone: Its specificity is not known.

V dropped 3 bases and J dropped 0 bases, with 11 bases sitting between them. CDR1 MGHRA and CDR2 YSYEKL come from the germline V gene. CDR3 length: 15 amino acids. Primers: 60 Vbeta forward and 13 Jbeta reverse. Libraries were prepared by immunoSEQ multiplex PCR; TCRdb keeps only in-frame clonotypes and omits some of them. Seen here are about 140,000 clones, 70% to 75% observed once, and the top ten hold over 1%. V usage is TRBV4-1 and J usage is TRBJ2-5; D gene unclear. The specimen was PBMCs. The receptor was isolated from a woman between 40 and 55 years old in good health and CMV-seronegative. The CDR3 DNA reads as TGCGCCAGCAGCCAGATAATTACGGACCAAGAGACCCAGTACTTC. This sequence encodes CASSQIITDQETQYF.